Sequencing of this T cell receptor (beta chain) was carried out in a study of blood T cell repertoires in COVID-19 (dated by TCRdb to about 2020). In the study overall: Collaborator samples came from the United States, Italy and Spain and covered acute and convalescent phases of COVID-19. The prospective study material was composed of cDNA or gDNA derived from T cells, B-cell-depleted T cells, or PBMCs. Nearly every sample came with metadata listing a de-identified subject ID, COVID-19 status, age in years and sex. The samples were drawn from two sources: the first 160 participants of the ongoing ImmuneRACE study, and fewer than 1,500 subjects contributed by 6 global collaborators. The repertoires were made available in a free public database intended to serve as a resource for research on the immune response to SARS-CoV-2. Where HLA class I and class II types were available, the types were taken from metadata supplied by the sample provider, not from assay-based typing. Subjects who had been exposed to COVID-19, were actively infected with it, or had recovered from it provided the deeply sampled blood TCRbeta repertoires that made up the dataset. The investigation overall reported the following: The amount of clinical and demographic metadata varied by source and participant and was provided uncurated.

V is pared back by 3 bases and J by 5 bases, with 16 bases lying between the germline termini. The CDR3 runs 15 residues from the cysteine to the phenylalanine. This entry keeps only the CDR3 DNA: 45 bases, framed from base 1. CDR1 and CDR2 are read off the germline V gene (reference sequence) as SEHNR and FQNEAQ. Each collaborating institution followed its own protocols to collect whole blood in K2EDTA tubes. Collaborator samples were shipped for TCRbeta analysis as frozen whole blood, isolated PBMCs, or DNA extracted from either sample type. The immunoSEQ Assay, a bias-controlled multiplex PCR, was used to amplify TCRbeta CDR3 regions from genomic DNA. The study's own analysis went as follows. Within the assay, amplification of reference gene primers was used to estimate how many nucleated cells each sample contained. To quantify the absolute abundance of each unique TCRbeta CDR3 rearrangement, sequence reads were collapsed and filtered. For each sample, productive Simpson clonality was calculated as the square root of Simpson's diversity index over productive rearrangements. Drawn from immuneACCESS, this table holds only the in-frame rearrangements with V and J called that TCRdb kept. Clones are partly lost; checked studies trace under half to an unresolved V gene and leave the rest unexplained. For V, J and clone size, that table is used; D and trimming come from the DNA. Within this sample are about 180,000 clones, with 86% of them counted one time only. Of the sample, around 21% falls within the top ten clones.

As for this clone: It lacks a known antigen. No base-level quality is on record; no much larger clone is a single base apart.

The receptor's source is a man in his sixties or seventies with active or convalescent COVID-19. Input material: peripheral blood. The rearrangement combines TRBV7-9 with TRBJ2-5, and possibly TRBD2, on 7 matching bases. The DNA sequence is as follows: TGTGCCAGCAGCTTGCAGGGAGGGGGAACGGAGACCCAGTACTTC. Its translation is CASSLQGGGTETQYF.